The 24 T cell receptor gamma chains presented below share a single source sample, sequenced in a study of gamma-delta chains in newborns, infants, children. TCRdb reran clone calling via CATT on the reads. Among about 900 gamma-chain clones listed, 55% to 75% were seen once. Sequenced: blood. Receptor source: a child who was a newborn, infant or young child, either healthy, febrile or measles-vaccinated (not recorded which).

This chain's CDR3 is CALWEDLELGKKIKVF. CDR3 DNA: TGTGCCTTGTGGGAGGACTTAGAGTTGGGCAAAAAAATCAAGGTATTT. No V gene was called here, but the J gene is TRGJP. The CDR3 spans 16 residues.

About this clone: An end of the junction does not agree with germline; a read error may underlie this. The chain recombines TRGV9 with TRGJP. Germline matching of the DNA provided the J gene here, since TCRdb leaves it blank. The CDR3 contains 15 residues. In germline, CDR1 is GITISATS, CDR2 ISYDGTV (reference sequence). The CDR3 region is CAWWGQELGKKIKVF. The CDR3 bases are TGTGCCTGGTGGGGTCAAGAGTTGGGCAAAAAAATCAAGGTATTT.

This clone is a singleton in its sample. The chain carries TRGV9 and TRGJP. TCRdb offers no J gene call, so here the DNA was matched to germline to obtain one. Germline CDR1 reads GITISATS; CDR2 reads ISYDGTV (reference sequence). CDR3 length equals 16 residues. V dropped 2 bases and J dropped 11; count of bases not matched to a gene: 9. Here the CDR3 reads CALWEAQKVGKKIKVF. CDR3 sequence (DNA): TGTGCCTTGTGGGAGGCTCAAAAGGTGGGCAAAAAAATCAAGGTATTT.

This clone was counted between two and nine times. The rearrangement uses TRGV4 and TRGJ1 or TRGJ2. After removal of 1 base from V and 12 bases from J, the junction contained 12 bases not matched to a gene. Germline lookup yields CDR1 EGSTGY and CDR2 YDSYTSSV. The CDR3 runs to 13 residues. CDR3 loop: CATWDGRRSGKLF. The CDR3 region has the DNA TGTGCCACCTGGGATGGCCGCCGGTCGGGGAAACTCTTT.

A word on this clone: Other DNA sequences from this sample encode an identical CDR3 as well. V is TRGV9 and J is TRGJP. TCRdb records no J gene; here it was assigned by comparing the DNA to germline. The CDR3 is made up of 16 amino acids. V trimming: 3 bases; J trimming: 4 bases; junction bases outside the gene matches: 3. Germline CDR1 reads GITISATS; CDR2 reads ISYDGTV (reference sequence). CDR3 loop: CALWESQELGKKIKVF. The CDR3 DNA follows: TGTGCCTTGTGGGAGTCCCAAGAGTTGGGCAAAAAAATCAAGGTATTT.

As regards this clone: One end of the junction does not line up with germline, which may come from a read error. J is TRGJ1 or TRGJ2 and V is TRGV4. The J gene, missing from TCRdb, was assigned here through DNA to germline matching. Germline V gene lookup returns CDR1 EGSTGY and CDR2 YDSYTSSV. CDR3 size: 10 residues. As DNA, the CDR3 is TGTGCCGCCTGGGATTATAAGAAACTCTTT. Encoded protein: CAAWDYKKLF.

This clone was seen just once. The genes are TRGV2 and TRGJ1 or TRGJ2. The J gene is absent in TCRdb and was assigned here via DNA matching to germline. CDR3 length equals 12 residues. Germline trimming cut 4 bases from V and 7 bases from J; bases unmatched to any gene: 7. Germline CDR1 and CDR2: EGSNGY and YDSYNSKV. The CDR3: CATWEGQYKKLF. In DNA form, the CDR3 reads TGTGCCACCTGGGAGGGTCAGTATAAGAAACTCTTT.

The assigned J gene is TRGJP, but the V gene is uncalled. This CDR3 is 16 amino acids long. The CDR3 nucleotides read TGTGCCTTGTGGGCGGTGAAGGAGTTGGGCAAAAAAATCAAGGTATTT. Its translation is CALWAVKELGKKIKVF.

In its sample, this clone was seen once. This sequence may be a read error, since a much larger clone differs from it by one base. This specimen includes other DNA sequences encoding the same CDR3. The chain employs TRGV9 and TRGJP. TCRdb carries no J gene annotation; the J gene was assigned here by matching the DNA with germline. With V trimmed by 1 base and J by 6 bases, 3 bases remained unmatched. The germline V gene has CDR1 GITISATS and CDR2 ISYDGTV (reference sequence). The CDR3 covers 16 residues. DNA for the CDR3: TGTGCCTTGTGGGAGGTTCCAGAGTTGGGCAAAAAAATCAAGGTATTT. This translates into CALWEVPELGKKIKVF.

Comments on this clone: A single base separates this from a much larger clone, so it may be a read error. The sample contains more than one DNA sequence encoding this CDR3. The genes are TRGV9 and TRGJP. TCRdb supplies no J gene; here it was assigned by aligning the nucleotide sequence to germline. This CDR3 is 16 amino acids long. J gave up 8 bases and V 0 bases, and 4 bases lay outside the gene matches. Germline V CDR1 and CDR2: GITISATS, ISYDGTV (reference sequence). CDR3 protein: CALWEVQKLGKKIKVF. The CDR3 coding sequence is TGTGCCTTGTGGGAGGTGCAGAAGTTGGGCAAAAAAATCAAGGTATTT.

The J gene is given as TRGJ1 or TRGJ2, and the V gene is not called. This CDR3 comprises 11 residues. The CDR3 nucleotides read TGTGCCTTGTGGGATTATTATAAGAAACTCTTT. This encodes CALWDYYKKLF.

The CDR3 reads CATWDAIYYKKLF. CDR3 bases: TGTGCCACCTGGGATGCGATCTATTATAAGAAACTCTTT. The chain combines TRGV8 with TRGJ1 or TRGJ2. The J gene was missing in TCRdb and was found by matching the end of the DNA to germline. Germline V gene data show CDR1 as VENAVY and CDR2 as YDSYNSRV. The CDR3 runs to 13 residues. Unmatched junction bases numbered 6, after V lost 3 bases and J lost 4 bases.

V gene TRGV9 combines with J gene TRGJ1 or TRGJ2. The J gene is absent in TCRdb and was assigned here via DNA matching to germline. The J segment lost 11 bases and the V segment lost 0 bases, leaving 1 base of the junction unmatched. The CDR3 sequence is 10 residues long. CDR1 is GITISATS, CDR2 ISYDGTV, per germline (reference sequence). CDR3 loop: CALWEVQKLF. The CDR3 DNA follows: TGTGCCTTGTGGGAGGTGCAGAAACTCTTT.

As regards this clone: Other DNA sequences in the same sample also yield this CDR3. V and J are TRGV9 and TRGJP. TCRdb lists no J gene, so it was determined here by aligning the DNA to germline. This CDR3 is 15 amino acids long. V was pared by 6 bases and J by 3 bases, with 2 bases of the junction left unmatched. Looked up from germline, CDR1 is GITISATS and CDR2 is ISYDGTV (reference sequence). CDR3: CALWLQELGKKIKVF. CDR3 bases: TGTGCCTTGTGGCTGCAAGAGTTGGGCAAAAAAATCAAGGTATTT.

As to this clone: This may be a read error, as it is one base from a much larger clone. Other DNA sequences in the same sample also yield this CDR3. No V gene was called, though TRGJP was called as the J gene. The CDR3 runs to 15 residues. For the CDR3, the DNA is TGTGCCTTGTGGGAGCAGGAGTTGGGCAAAAAAATCAAGGTATTT. Encoded protein: CALWEQELGKKIKVF.

For this clone: The sample holds other DNA sequences that translate to the same CDR3. The chain joins TRGV3 to TRGJ1 or TRGJ2. Here the J gene came from matching the DNA to germline, since TCRdb omits it. Trimming removed 0 bases from V and 0 bases from J; junction bases left unmatched: 5. Germline assignment: CDR1 VTNTFY and CDR2 YDVSTARD (reference sequence). The CDR3 contains 15 residues. CDR3 sequence: CATWDRRMNYYKKLF. CDR3 DNA: TGTGCCACCTGGGACAGGAGGATGAATTATTATAAGAAACTCTTT.

This sequence joins TRGV9 and TRGJP. The J gene, left out of TCRdb, was set here by checking the DNA against germline. CDR1 and CDR2 from the germline V gene are GITISATS and ISYDGTV (reference sequence). CDR3 size: 19 residues. The junction had 13 bases not matched to a gene; V was cut back by 1 base and J by 7 bases. CDR3 DNA: TGTGCCTTGTGGGAGGTAATGGGGGGTACCGAGTTGGGCAAAAAAATCAAGGTATTT. It codes for CALWEVMGGTELGKKIKVF.

No V segment was called; the J segment is TRGJP. This CDR3 contains 15 residues. CDR3: CALWDPPLGKKIKVF. The CDR3 DNA is TGTGCCTTGTGGGACCCTCCTTTGGGCAAAAAAATCAAGGTATTT.

The rearrangement links TRGV9 to TRGJP. Trimming cost V 6 bases and J 5 bases; bases outside gene matches: 4. The CDR3 consists of 15 residues. Germline V gene sequence: CDR1 GITISATS, CDR2 ISYDGTV (reference sequence). CDR3 bases: TGTGCCTTGTGGTCCGAAGAGTTGGGCAAAAAAATCAAGGTATTT. Its translation: CALWSEELGKKIKVF.

No V segment was called; the J segment is TRGJ1 or TRGJ2. CDR3 length equals 13 residues. CDR3 bases: TGTGCCACCTGGGATGGGCTCAATTATAAGAAACTCTTT. This translates into CATWDGLNYKKLF.

V gene TRGV3 combines with J gene TRGJ1 or TRGJ2. TCRdb gives no J gene; it was assigned here by matching the DNA to germline. The CDR3 runs to 11 residues. Germline assignment: CDR1 VTNTFY and CDR2 YDVSTARD (reference sequence). The junction had 6 bases not matched to a gene; V was cut back by 6 bases and J by 7 bases. The CDR3 spells CATWNGYKKLF. The CDR3 DNA sequence: TGTGCCACCTGGAATGGGTATAAGAAACTCTTT.

No V gene was called, though TRGJ1 or TRGJ2 was called as the J gene. CDR3 length: 15 amino acids. The CDR3 region is CATWEMRENYYKKLF. The CDR3 DNA is TGTGCCACCTGGGAAATGCGGGAGAATTATTATAAGAAACTCTTT.

This clone has just a few counts. The genes are TRGV9 and TRGJP. The germline gives CDR1 GITISATS, CDR2 ISYDGTV (reference sequence). Unmatched junction bases numbered 4, after V lost 1 base and J lost 7 bases. This CDR3 comprises 16 residues. The CDR3 nucleotides read TGTGCCTTGTGGGAGGTAGGGGAGTTGGGCAAAAAAATCAAGGTATTT. It is translated as CALWEVGELGKKIKVF.

This chain joins TRGV9 and TRGJ1 or TRGJ2. The J gene was not available in TCRdb and was assigned here by matching the DNA to germline segments. The CDR3 covers 11 residues. After removal of 0 bases from V and 11 bases from J, the junction contained 4 bases not matched to a gene. Germline lookup yields CDR1 GITISATS and CDR2 ISYDGTV (reference sequence). CDR3 sequence: CALWEVEEKLF. The CDR3 DNA sequence: TGTGCCTTGTGGGAGGTGGAGGAGAAACTCTTT.